The text below deals with one T cell receptor beta chain. Germline V lookup: CDR1 LNHDA, CDR2 SQIVND (reference sequence). Trimming removed 6 bases from V and 2 bases from J; junction bases left unmatched: 10. The CDR3 length is 17 residues. The data originate from a study of blood T cell repertoires in COVID-19. Data came from immunoSEQ multiplex PCR; TCRdb stores just in-frame clones and leaves some out. There are about 140,000 clones in the sample; about four fifths occur only once, and approximately 4.6% lies in the top ten. The sequenced sample was peripheral blood. This TCR was sampled from a human donor in a cohort sampled during active COVID-19. V and J are TRBV19 and TRBJ2-2; 9 positions agree with TRBD1. Here the CDR3 DNA reads TGTGCCAGTAGGCGGGACAGGGAAGGGGTTAACACCGGGGAGCTGTTTTTT. It is translated as CASRRDREGVNTGELFF.